This TCR beta chain is drawn from a study of PD-1 blockade in mismatch repair-deficient tumors. The overall study: All were previously treated, progressing patients with about 11 mismatch repair-deficient cancer types.

Measured with immunoSEQ multiplex PCR; TCRdb has only the in-frame clones, and not every one. The sample carries approximately 79,000 clones, approximately 80% recorded once. The V end was cut by 6 bases, the J end by 2 bases, with 17 bases between. The CDR3 consists of 15 residues. CDR1 is SQVTM and CDR2 is ANQGSEA in the germline V gene. As concerns this clone: Its antigen is unidentified.

TCR sequencing covered a few patients who responded to pembrolizumab. Study-wide results and limits: Tumor-resident clones, often absent from pretreatment blood, expanded after pembrolizumab and then contracted.

The chain couples TRBV29-1 to TRBJ2-1; no reliable D call. This sequence was found in an adult with mismatch repair-deficient cancer. Material: peripheral blood, obtained 44 weeks after starting pembrolizumab. This CDR3 reads CSVLLGFLAYNEQFF. In nucleotides, the CDR3 is TGCAGCGTATTACTGGGGTTCCTAGCCTACAATGAGCAGTTCTTC.